Listed here are 15 T cell receptor beta chains from one sample, sequenced in a study of CD8 T cells in ankylosing spondylitis. TCRdb fed the 5' RACE reads into MiXCR, producing one record per CDR3 protein. This repertoire shows about 240,000 distinct CDR3 sequences, over 8.5% found once; its top ten account for approximately 6.2%. Sequencing was performed on blood, either unsorted or a sorted T cell fraction (not recorded which). These receptors were collected from a male donor with ankylosing spondylitis or in good health (not recorded which).

This clonotype was detected a few times. The CDR3 sequence: CASSPLRVGGAEAFF. CDR3 nucleotide sequence: TGTGCCAGCAGCCCCCTGCGGGTGGGGGGCGCTGAAGCTTTCTTT. The V call is TRBV7-9, the J call TRBJ1-1; the D gene is possibly TRBD1 (6 bases). The CDR3 is made up of 15 amino acids. CDR1 and CDR2 (germline): SEHNR, FQNEAQ (reference sequence). The V and J ends lost 5 bases and 6 bases respectively, with 19 bases between them.

The rearrangement joins TRBV12-3 or TRBV12-4 to TRBJ2-2, with TRBD1 identical over 8 bases. V was pared by 5 bases and J by 6 bases, with 8 bases of the junction left unmatched. The CDR3 has 15 residues. The CDR3 bases are TGTGCCAGCAGTCTATTACAACAGGGGGCCGGGGAGCTGTTTTTT. As protein: CASSLLQQGAGELFF.

The chain has TRBV7-2 and TRBJ1-1, with a weak D call TRBD1 (6 bases). The CDR3 extends over 14 amino acids. Germline CDR1 is SGHTA and CDR2 is FQGNSA. The ends were cut back, 6 bases at V and 6 bases at J, with 17 bases in the middle. The CDR3, as DNA: TGTGCCAGCAGTTTCGGGACAATTGTCGCTGAAGCTTTCTTT. This encodes CASSFGTIVAEAFF. Combining the CDR3 with reference TRBV7-2 and TRBJ1-1 gives the whole variable domain GAGVSQSPSNKVTEKGKDVELRCDPISGHTALYWYRQSLGQGLEFLIYFQGNSAPDKSGLPSDRFSAERTGGSVSTLTIQRTQQEDSAVYLCASSFGTIVAEAFFGQGTRLTVV.

This clonotype was seen ten or more times. The V and J genes are TRBV7-2 and TRBJ2-5; no definite D call. The CDR3 has 16 amino acids. Trimming left V 1 base short and J 9 bases short, with 21 bases between. Germline V gives CDR1 SGHTA, CDR2 FQGNSA. CDR3 residues: CASSLVGGEVVGSQYF. The CDR3 DNA sequence: TGTGCCAGCAGCTTAGTAGGCGGAGAAGTAGTAGGGTCCCAGTACTTC.

This clonotype was counted ten times or more. The V gene is TRBV25-1, the J gene TRBJ2-3; no clear D. Deletions cut 6 bases from V and 2 bases from J, with 6 bases between. Germline CDR1 MGHDK, CDR2 SYGVNS. CDR3 length: 12 residues. CDR3 in amino acids: CASSSTTDTQYF. The DNA of the CDR3 is TGTGCCAGCAGCTCTACCACAGATACGCAGTATTTT.

This clonotype came up many times. J is TRBJ1-2 and V is TRBV3-1; D remains unclear. The CDR3 loop spans 12 amino acids. V was trimmed by 2 bases and J by 7 bases, leaving 8 bases between them. Germline CDR1 LGHDT, CDR2 YNNKEL (reference sequence). In DNA form, the CDR3 reads TGTGCCAGCAGCCAATGGGGTTTTGGCTACACCTTC. Translating it yields CASSQWGFGYTF.

The sample holds many counts of this clonotype. The gene calls are TRBV20-1 and TRBJ2-2, with TRBD1 as a possible D gene (7 bases). Germline V gives CDR1 DFQATT, CDR2 SNEGSKA (reference sequence). Trimming took off 6 bases at V and 7 bases at J, with 18 bases between the two ends. The CDR3 has 14 amino acids. The CDR3: CSADGGGPNGELFF. CDR3 sequence (DNA): TGCAGTGCAGACGGAGGGGGCCCTAACGGGGAGCTGTTTTTT.

This clonotype was observed at least ten times. The CDR3 protein is CASSQAGQVNSPLHF. Written as DNA, the CDR3 is TGTGCCAGCAGCCAAGCGGGACAAGTGAATTCACCCCTCCACTTT. The rearrangement uses TRBV4-2 and TRBJ1-6; perhaps TRBD1 as D (6 bases). Trimming removed 1 base from V and 7 bases from J, with 11 bases in between. CDR1 is LGHNA and CDR2 is YNFKEQ in the germline V gene. The CDR3 consists of 15 residues.

This clonotype was picked up many times. The chain links TRBV24-1 to TRBJ2-3; the D is unclear. The CDR3 contains 14 residues. Germline-derived CDR1 and CDR2 are KGHDR and SFDVKD. V shed 4 bases and J shed 4 bases, with 11 bases lying between them. CDR3 nucleotides: TGTGCCACCAGTGACCCAATCTCCGCAGATACGCAGTATTTT. The encoded protein is CATSDPISADTQYF.

The chain carries TRBV6-5 and TRBJ2-4; a possible D gene is TRBD2 (5 bases). This CDR3 contains 19 residues. Trimming removed 0 bases at V and 0 bases at J, with 18 bases between. Germline V CDR1 and CDR2: MNHEY, SVGAGI. The DNA of the CDR3 is TGTGCCAGCAGTTACTCATCCCTGGGGAGATCCTTAGCCAAAAACATTCAGTACTTC. Its translation is CASSYSSLGRSLAKNIQYF.

This clonotype was seen a few times. This chain connects TRBV29-1 to TRBJ1-2, with 8 bases lining up with TRBD1. The CDR3 has 13 amino acids. Germline CDR1 is SQVTM and CDR2 is ANQGSEA. The junction had 1 base not matched to a gene; V was cut back by 0 bases and J by 4 bases. The CDR3 spells CSVEDRGLYGYTF. For the CDR3, the DNA is TGCAGCGTTGAAGACAGGGGGCTCTATGGCTACACCTTC.

This clonotype was counted a few times. The chain employs TRBV7-9 and TRBJ1-2, with D possibly being TRBD1 (5 bases). Trimming removed 1 base at V and 4 bases at J, with 10 bases between. CDR1 SEHNR and CDR2 FQNEAQ come from the germline V gene (reference sequence). This CDR3 is 14 amino acids long. CDR3 sequence: CASSLGEGTYGYTF. The CDR3 DNA sequence: TGTGCCAGCAGCTTAGGGGAAGGGACCTATGGCTACACCTTC.

This clonotype came up many times. The rearrangement links TRBV12-3 or TRBV12-4 to TRBJ2-3, with TRBD2 identical over 8 bases. This CDR3 is built from 16 residues. Trimming removed 3 bases from V and 6 bases from J; junction bases left unmatched: 11. CDR3 nucleotide sequence: TGTGCCAGCAGTTTCCATACTAGCGGCCTGATGGATACGCAGTATTTT. Translated, it gives CASSFHTSGLMDTQYF.

The J gene is TRBJ2-7, the V gene TRBV5-1; weak D call: TRBD2 (6 bases). The CDR3 is made up of 15 amino acids. Germline V gives CDR1 SGHRS, CDR2 YFSETQ. V was pared by 4 bases and J by 2 bases, with 16 bases between. CDR3 protein: CASSIPSVGTYEQYF. CDR3 bases: TGCGCCAGCAGCATCCCTAGCGTGGGGACCTACGAGCAGTACTTC.

In this sample, this clonotype turned up many times. CDR3 protein: CATSSGPLAGGPYNEQFF. Here the CDR3 DNA reads TGTGCCACCAGCAGCGGACCCTTAGCGGGAGGGCCCTACAATGAGCAGTTCTTC. V and J are TRBV15 and TRBJ2-1; 11 nucleotides agree with TRBD2. Losses at the gene ends were 3 bases for V and 2 bases for J; bases not matched to a gene: 9. This CDR3 has 18 residues. Germline V lookup: CDR1 LNHNV, CDR2 YYDKDF (reference sequence). Full variable domain (missing parts from reference TRBV15 and TRBJ2-1): DAMVIQNPRYQVTQFGKPVTLSCSQTLNHNVMYWYQQKSSQAPKLLFHYYDKDFNNEADTPDNFQSRRPNTSFCFLDIRSPGLGDTAMYLCATSSGPLAGGPYNEQFFGPGTRLTVL.